This T cell receptor beta chain derives from a study of T-cell memory formation after mild COVID-19. General study points: Certain responding clones were present in pre-infection memory, suggesting participation of cross-reactive memory. Mainly CM and EM harbored the contracting CD4+ clones; mainly EMRA harbored the CD8+ ones. There was a balanced CD4/CD8 profile in clones contracting day 15 to 85, and later expanders leaned CD4+.

Points on this clonotype: Its target is unknown.

After 5'RACE with constant-segment primers, TCR alpha and TCR beta cDNA libraries carrying sample barcodes and UMIs were obtained. From the 5' RACE reads, TCRdb called clonotypes with MiXCR, one entry per CDR3 protein. Of around 260,000 distinct CDR3 sequences listed, 15% to 20% were seen once; the top ten hold 22%. The CDR3 consists of 17 residues. Trimming stripped 0 bases from V and 1 base from J, with 15 bases between. CDR1 is SGHDT, CDR2 YYEEEE, per germline. This clonotype originated in a man aged 18 to 29 who had mild COVID-19 (a few samples of this study predate the infection). Cell type and time point are not known. The V and J genes are TRBV5-6 and TRBJ2-3; no firm D call. Sequencing used PBMCs or a T cell subset sorted from them (not recorded which). CDR3 loop: CASSLAVASRGTDTQYF. CDR3 nucleotide sequence: TGTGCCAGCAGCTTGGCCGTCGCTTCTCGGGGCACAGATACGCAGTATTTT.